The TCR beta chain under discussion was sequenced for a study of OX40 agonist ivuxolimab in advanced cancers. Looking at the study overall: Ivuxolimab was an agonistic, fully human IgG2 monoclonal antibody directed against OX40 (CD134), a costimulatory receptor. Intravenous ivuxolimab was administered to patients every 2 weeks at six dose levels: 0.01, 0.1, 0.3, 1.5, 3 and 10 mg/kg. Of the approximately 50 dose-escalation patients, hepatocellular carcinoma was present in about 20, melanoma in roughly 15, renal cell carcinoma in 9 and head and neck cancer in 9. In the dose-escalation cohort, 82.7% of patients were male, and the mean age was around 60 years, with a range of roughly 20 to 85. Patients were allowed to have had prior anti-PD-1, anti-PD-L1 or anti-CTLA-4 therapy, and around 43% of the dose-escalation patients had been treated with checkpoint inhibitors. Partial responses were achieved by three dose-escalation patients, of whom one had hepatocellular carcinoma and two had cutaneous melanoma. The point of sequencing TCRbeta in the periphery was to test whether ivuxolimab changed TCR sequence diversity and drove clonal T-cell expansion. The paper covers the monotherapy dose-escalation part of the phase I ivuxolimab trial, which included N = 52 patients. The research as a whole found: Low levels of normalized T-cell clonal expansion were also shown by some nonresponding patients. After ivuxolimab, expanded clones were on average more numerous among CD8+ T cells than among CD4+ T cells. In partial responders in the 0.1-3.0 mg/kg groups, normalized peripheral clonal expansion was found to be among the lowest, especially among CD8+ T cells. Clonal expansion of both CD4+ and CD8+ blood T cells was observed from baseline to week 6 at doses 0.1 to 3.0 mg/kg. Antigen specificity was not determined for the clonally expanded peripheral T cells.

The trial excluded patients who had a history of autoimmune disease or were on systemic immunosuppression. Peripheral blood for TCR sequencing was collected from all dose cohorts at baseline, on cycle 4 day 1, and on cycle 7 day 1. Samples were obtained from an open-label, multicenter, first-in-human phase I dose-escalation trial of ivuxolimab. The trial enrolled adults with locally advanced or metastatic head and neck squamous cell, hepatocellular, melanoma or renal cell carcinoma. Before TCR sequencing, CD4+ and CD8+ T cells were separately sorted from peripheral blood. For sequencing of the TCRbeta CDR3 region, genomic DNA was extracted from the sorted cells. The immunoSEQ Assay was used for sequencing of TCRbeta CDR3 regions. TCRdb re-hosts the immuneACCESS table, in-frame sequences only. Its copies lack some clones; in the studies checked, an unresolved V gene accounts for under half of them, and the cause for the rest is not known. For this sample the table gives 80,000 to 100,000 clones, of which roughly 84% were detected only once. Around 0.28% of the sample rests with the top ten.

CDR1 SGHNT and CDR2 YYREEE were looked up in the germline V gene (reference sequence). The CDR3 measures 16 amino acids from cysteine to phenylalanine. The read is trimmed to its CDR3 DNA, 48 bases read in frame from base 1. Unmatched junction bases come to 7, with V trimmed by 4 bases and J by 1 base. Of note for this clone: The clone's antigen remains unknown. No base-level quality is on record; no much larger clone is a single base apart.

The source of this sequence is an adult with an advanced solid tumor such as melanoma, head and neck, liver or kidney cancer. The source material was CD4+ or CD8+ T cells sorted from blood, sampled in a trial of the OX40 agonist ivuxolimab. The rearranged segments are TRBV5-4 and TRBJ2-3, with TRBD2 matching 9 junction bases. In nucleotides, the sequence is TGTGCCAGCAGCCAGGAGCGGGGGGCCCGCACAGATACGCAGTATTTT. It codes for CASSQERGARTDTQYF.